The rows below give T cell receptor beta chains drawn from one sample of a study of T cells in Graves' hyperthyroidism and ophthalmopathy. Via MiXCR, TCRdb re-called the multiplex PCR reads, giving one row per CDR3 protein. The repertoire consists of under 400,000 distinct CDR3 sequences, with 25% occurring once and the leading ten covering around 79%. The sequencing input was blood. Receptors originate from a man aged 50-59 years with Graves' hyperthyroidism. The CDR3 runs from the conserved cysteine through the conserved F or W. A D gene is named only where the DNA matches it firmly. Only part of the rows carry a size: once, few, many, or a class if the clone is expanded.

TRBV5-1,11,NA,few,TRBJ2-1,TGCGCCAGCAGCTTGAGGCAGCAGCAGTTCTTC,CASSLRQQQFF
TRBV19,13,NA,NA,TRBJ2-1,TGTGCCACTAGAGGGCATACCTACAATGAGCAGTTCTTC,CATRGHTYNEQFF
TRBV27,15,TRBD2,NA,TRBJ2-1,TGTGCCAGCAGTTCCCTCGCGGGACTAGCGGGAGTCCTGTTCTTC,CASSSLAGLAGVLFF
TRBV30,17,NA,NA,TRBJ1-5,TGTGCCTGGAGTGGTGCTAAGGCTTGGGGGGGCAATCAGCCCCAGCATTTT,CAWSGAKAWGGNQPQHF
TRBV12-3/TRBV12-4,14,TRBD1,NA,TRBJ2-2,TGTGCCAGCAGACGACAGGGTGAAACCGGGGAGCTGTTTTTT,CASRRQGETGELFF
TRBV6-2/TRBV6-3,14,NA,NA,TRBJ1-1,TGTGCCAGCAGTTACTATCCCAGGGATGATGAAGCTTTCTTT,CASSYYPRDDEAFF
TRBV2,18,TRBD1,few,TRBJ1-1,TGTGCCAGCAGCGTCGTTCTGGGACAGGGAACTATGAACACTGAAGCTTTCTTT,CASSVVLGQGTMNTEAFF
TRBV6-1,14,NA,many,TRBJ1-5,TGTGCCAGCAGACCTGGGACCGCACCCCAGCCCCAGCATTTT,CASRPGTAPQPQHF
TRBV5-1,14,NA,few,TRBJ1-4,TGCGCCAGCAGCTTGGATCGGTATAATGAAAAACTGTTTTTT,CASSLDRYNEKLFF
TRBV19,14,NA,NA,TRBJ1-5,TGTGCCAGTAGTATAGTCGGGAGCAATCAGCCCCAGCATTTT,CASSIVGSNQPQHF
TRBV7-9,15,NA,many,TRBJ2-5,TGTGCCAGCAGCCCGGGGGGCGGGTTTGGAGAGACCCAGTACTTC,CASSPGGGFGETQYF
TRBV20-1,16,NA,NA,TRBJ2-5,TGCAGTGCTAGAGCATACGGCGGGATGTACCAAGAGACCCAGTACTTC,CSARAYGGMYQETQYF
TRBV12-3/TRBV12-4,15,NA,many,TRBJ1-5,TGTGCCAGCAGTCCGGGACGAGTAAGCAATCAGCCCCAGCATTTT,CASSPGRVSNQPQHF
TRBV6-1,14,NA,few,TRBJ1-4,TGTGCCAGCAGGACGGGAGGGATTAGCGAAAAACTGTTTTTT,CASRTGGISEKLFF
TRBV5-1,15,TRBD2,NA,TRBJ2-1,TGCGCCAGCAGCCTGACTAGCGGGATTGTCAATGAGCAGTTCTTC,CASSLTSGIVNEQFF
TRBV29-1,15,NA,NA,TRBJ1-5,TGCAGCGTTGCCACGGCAGGATCTCGCAATCAGCCCCAGCATTTT,CSVATAGSRNQPQHF
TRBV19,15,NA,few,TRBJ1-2,TGTGCCAGTAGTATAGTGCGGGGATCCAGCTATGGCTACACCTTC,CASSIVRGSSYGYTF
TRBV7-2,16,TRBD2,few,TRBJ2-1,TGTGCCAGCAGCCACTCTAGCGGGCCCTTCTCCAATGAGCAGTTCTTC,CASSHSSGPFSNEQFF
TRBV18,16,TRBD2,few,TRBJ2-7,TGTGCCAGCTCCCACGGAACTAGCGGGGGCTCCTACGAGCAGTACTTC,CASSHGTSGGSYEQYF
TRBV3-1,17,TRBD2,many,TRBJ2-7,TGTGCCAGCAGCCCACGTCCCGGGACTAGCGCCTCCTACGAGCAGTACTTC,CASSPRPGTSASYEQYF
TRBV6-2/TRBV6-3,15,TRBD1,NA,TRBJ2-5,TGTGCCAGCAGTAACCGGGACAGGGTTGGGGAGACCCAGTACTTC,CASSNRDRVGETQYF
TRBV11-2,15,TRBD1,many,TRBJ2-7,TGTGCCAGCAGCTTCGGACAGGGTTCGGACTACGAGCAGTACTTC,CASSFGQGSDYEQYF
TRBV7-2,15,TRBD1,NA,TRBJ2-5,TGTGCCAGCAGCTTACAGGGGGCGCAACAAGAGACCCAGTACTTC,CASSLQGAQQETQYF
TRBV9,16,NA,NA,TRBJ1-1,TGTGCCAGCAGCGTAGGATCGCGGGGGGCGGACACTGAAGCTTTCTTT,CASSVGSRGADTEAFF
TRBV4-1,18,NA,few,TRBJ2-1,TGCGCCAGCAGCCATTCCCCTGCCGGGACGCGCCTGCGGAATGAGCAGTTCTTC,CASSHSPAGTRLRNEQFF
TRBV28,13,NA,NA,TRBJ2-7,TGTGCCGGCAGACGAGGGATATCCTACGAGCAGTACTTC,CAGRRGISYEQYF
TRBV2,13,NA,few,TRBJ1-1,TGTGCCAGCAGTGTAAACGGGAACACTGAAGCTTTCTTT,CASSVNGNTEAFF
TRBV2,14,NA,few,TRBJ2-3,TGTGCCAGCAGTGCCGGGGACCGCACAGATACGCAGTATTTT,CASSAGDRTDTQYF
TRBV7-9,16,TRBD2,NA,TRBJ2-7,TGTGCCAGCAGCCCCTCTTTGGGACTAGCGGACTACGAGCAGTACTTC,CASSPSLGLADYEQYF
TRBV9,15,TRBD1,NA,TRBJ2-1,TGTGCCAGCAGCGCACGCCCGGGACAGGTCAATGAGCAGTTCTTC,CASSARPGQVNEQFF
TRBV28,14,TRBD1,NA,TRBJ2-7,TGTGCCAGCAGCGCGGACAGGGGGATATACGAGCAGTACTTC,CASSADRGIYEQYF
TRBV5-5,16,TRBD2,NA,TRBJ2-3,TGTGCCAGCAGCCGTGTACCGACTAGCAGCACAGATACGCAGTATTTT,CASSRVPTSSTDTQYF
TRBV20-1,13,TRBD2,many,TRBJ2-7,TGCAGTGCTATCAGCGGGAGCCCGGTCGAGCAGTACTTC,CSAISGSPVEQYF
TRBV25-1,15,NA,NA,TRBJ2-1,TGTGCCAGCAGTGCTCCACGCCCCTCCTACAATGAGCAGTTCTTC,CASSAPRPSYNEQFF
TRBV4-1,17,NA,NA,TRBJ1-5,TGCGCCAGCAGCCTCGATGGGGGCCCAAGGAGCAATCAGCCCCAGCATTTT,CASSLDGGPRSNQPQHF
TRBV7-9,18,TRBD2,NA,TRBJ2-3,TGCGCCAGCAGCCTCACAACCGGGACTAGCGGTAGCGCAGATACGCAGTATTTT,CASSLTTGTSGSADTQYF
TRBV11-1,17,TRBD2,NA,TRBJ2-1,TGTGCCAGCAGCCTGCAGGGACTAGCGGGAGGAGGGCGTGAGCAGTTCTTC,CASSLQGLAGGGREQFF
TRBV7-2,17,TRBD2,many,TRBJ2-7,TGTGCCAGCAGCTTACAGACTAGCGGGAGGGCTGACTACGAGCAGTACTTC,CASSLQTSGRADYEQYF
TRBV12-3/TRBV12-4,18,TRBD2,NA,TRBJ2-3,TGTGCCAGCAGTACCACCCCCGGACTAGCGGGGTCCACAGATACGCAGTATTTT,CASSTTPGLAGSTDTQYF
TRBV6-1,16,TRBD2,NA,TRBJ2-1,TGTGCCAGCAGTGTGACAATAGCGGGAGGATACAATGAGCAGTTCTTC,CASSVTIAGGYNEQFF
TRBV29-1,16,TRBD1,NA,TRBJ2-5,TGCAGCGCCCTCCTTGGGACAGGGGCACCCCAAGAGACCCAGTACTTC,CSALLGTGAPQETQYF
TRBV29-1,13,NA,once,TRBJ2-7,TGCAGCGTTGAGGGGGACACCCCCTACGAGCAGTACTTC,CSVEGDTPYEQYF
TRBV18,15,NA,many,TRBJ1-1,TGTGCCAGCTCCCATGCCGGAGCCGGGAACACTGAAGCTTTCTTT,CASSHAGAGNTEAFF
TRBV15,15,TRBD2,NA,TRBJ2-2,TGTGCCACAGGAACTAGCGGGAGGTTCACCGGGGAGCTGTTTTTT,CATGTSGRFTGELFF
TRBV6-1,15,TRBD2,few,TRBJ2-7,TGTGCCAGCAGTCCCTGGACTAGCGGGAGGGGCGAGCAGTACTTC,CASSPWTSGRGEQYF
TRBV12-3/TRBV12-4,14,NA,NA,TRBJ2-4,TGTGCCAGCAGTTTCGGGGGTTTGGAAAACATTCAGTACTTC,CASSFGGLENIQYF
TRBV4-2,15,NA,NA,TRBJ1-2,TGTGCCAGCAGCCAAGATACCGGGACCAACTATGGCTACACCTTC,CASSQDTGTNYGYTF
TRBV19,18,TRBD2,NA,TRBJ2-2,TGTGCCAGTAGTACCTACTTGACCGGGACTAGTAGAGCCGGGGAGCTGTTTTTT,CASSTYLTGTSRAGELFF
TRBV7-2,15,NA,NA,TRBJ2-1,TGTGCCAGCAGCTTAGACTACAGCTCCTACAATGAGCAGTTCTTC,CASSLDYSSYNEQFF
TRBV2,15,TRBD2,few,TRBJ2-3,TGTGCCAGCAAATCGCTAGCGGGTCCCCCAGATACGCAGTATTTT,CASKSLAGPPDTQYF
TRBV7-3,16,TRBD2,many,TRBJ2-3,TGTGCCAGCAGCCCAGGACTAGCGGGACATGGAGATACGCAGTATTTT,CASSPGLAGHGDTQYF
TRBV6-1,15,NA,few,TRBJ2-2,TGTGCCAGCAGGAGGGGCTCCGCAGGCACCGGGGAGCTGTTTTTT,CASRRGSAGTGELFF
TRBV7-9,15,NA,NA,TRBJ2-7,TGTGCCAGCAGCTTAGATCCCGCCAGGGGCCACGAGCAGTACTTC,CASSLDPARGHEQYF
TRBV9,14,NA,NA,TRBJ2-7,TGTGCCAGCAGCCCGCGGACCATCCCCTACGAGCAGTACTTC,CASSPRTIPYEQYF
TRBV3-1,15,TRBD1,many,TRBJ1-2,TGTGCCAGCAGCCAAGATTGGACAGGGGTTGGTGGCTACACCTTC,CASSQDWTGVGGYTF
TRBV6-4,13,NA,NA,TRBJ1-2,TGTGCCAGCAGAATAGACAGTAACTATGGCTACACCTTC,CASRIDSNYGYTF
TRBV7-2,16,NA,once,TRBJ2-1,TGTGCCAGCAGCTTAGCGGCGGGGACTTGGAACAATGAGCAGTTCTTC,CASSLAAGTWNNEQFF